This T cell receptor beta chain originates from a study of T-cell memory formation after mild COVID-19. Across the study: Among the donors, TCR clusters were largely specific to each donor.

Employing constant-segment primers, 5'RACE generated TCR alpha and TCR beta cDNA libraries bearing sample barcodes and UMIs. MiXCR, applied by TCRdb to the 5' RACE reads, yields one record per CDR3 protein. The sample shows around 430,000 distinct CDR3 sequences, 15% to 20% of them seen only once. Whole-study findings and limits: Memory from before infection featured some responding clones, which suggests cross-reactive memory joined. Largely, contracting CD4+ clones fell within CM and EM, and contracting CD8+ clones within EMRA.

The CDR3 has 17 residues. The germline gives CDR1 SGHVS, CDR2 FNYEAQ. The ends were cut back, 0 bases at V and 0 bases at J, with 13 bases in the middle. This clonotype was detected ten times or more. What it recognizes is unknown. Sequencing used PBMCs or a T cell subset sorted from them (not recorded which). J is TRBJ2-3 and V is TRBV7-6; D gene unclear. This TCR came from a man aged 18 to 30 who had mild COVID-19 (a few samples of this study predate the infection). Cell type and time point are not known. CDR3: CASSLAPYAVSTDTQYF. In DNA form, the CDR3 reads TGTGCCAGCAGCTTAGCTCCGTACGCCGTTAGCACAGATACGCAGTATTTT.